The 27 T cell receptor beta chains below were found in one sample sequenced in a study of cytomegalovirus exposure and HLA in healthy donors (dated by TCRdb to 2016 to 2017). Library prep was done by the immunoSEQ multiplex PCR assay. A mixture of 60 forward primers for TCR Vbeta segments and 13 reverse primers for TCR Jbeta segments was used in the multiplex PCR. Sourced from immuneACCESS, this table was stored by TCRdb with only in-frame sequences that have V and J called. A share of the clones is absent; for the studies checked, an unresolved V gene accounts for under half, and the remainder has no known explanation. In all, the sample holds 150,000 to 200,000 clones, and roughly 80% of those were seen once. Of the sample, 3.1% falls within the top ten clones. The material sequenced was PBMCs. These TCRs come from a male donor in good health and CMV-seronegative.

J is TRBJ2-1 and V is TRBV7-6; 9 bases are shared with TRBD2. This CDR3 contains 17 residues. V trimming: 1 base; J trimming: 6 bases; junction bases outside the gene matches: 10. From germline, CDR1 is SGHVS and CDR2 FNYEAQ. CDR3 region: CASSLEAGGRLANEQFF. The CDR3 coding sequence is TGTGCCAGCAGCTTAGAAGCGGGAGGCCGCCTTGCCAATGAGCAGTTCTTC.

The chain links TRBV7-2 to TRBJ2-3; possibly TRBD2 for D (5 bases). The CDR3 spans 14 residues. The V gene's germline CDR1 is SGHTA and CDR2 FQGNSA. V dropped 5 bases and J dropped 4 bases, with 13 bases sitting between them. The CDR3, as DNA: TGTGCCAGCAGCCCCCGGAGGCGCGCAGATACGCAGTATTTT. Protein: CASSPRRRADTQYF.

The V call is TRBV7-8, the J call TRBJ2-1; possible D gene TRBD2, 5 bases. V lost 1 base and J 10 bases, leaving 11 bases between the germline ends. Germline CDR1 and CDR2: SGHVS and FQNEAQ. The CDR3 totals 13 residues. The CDR3 spells CASSLGASPEQFF. For the CDR3, the DNA is TGTGCCAGCAGCTTAGGAGCTAGCCCCGAGCAGTTCTTC. The complete variable domain, with remaining parts taken from reference TRBV7-8 and TRBJ2-1, reads GAGVSQSPRYKVAKRGQDVALRCDPISGHVSLFWYQQALGQGPEFLTYFQNEAQLDKSGLPSDRFFAERPEGSVSTLKIQRTQQEDSAVYLCASSLGASPEQFFGPGTRLTVL.

V usage is TRBV6-6 and J usage is TRBJ1-5; perhaps TRBD1 as D (5 bases). The CDR3 consists of 13 residues. Looked up from germline, CDR1 is MNHNY and CDR2 is SVGAGI (reference sequence). Between the trimmed V and J ends, which lost 7 bases and 7 bases, there was a span of 14 bases. As DNA, the CDR3 is TGTGCCAGCAAAGATCAGGGCGGACAGCCCCAGCATTTT. This codes for CASKDQGGQPQHF.

The chain carries TRBV5-4 and TRBJ2-5; TRBD1 aligns across 8 bases. V dropped 3 bases and J dropped 1; count of bases not matched to a gene: 2. CDR3 length: 14 amino acids. From germline, CDR1 is SGHNT and CDR2 YYREEE (reference sequence). The chain's CDR3 is CASSYGQGQETQYF. The CDR3 region has the DNA TGTGCCAGCAGCTACGGACAGGGCCAAGAGACCCAGTACTTC.

This clone was seen only a few times. This chain joins TRBV28 and TRBJ2-5, with TRBD1 matching over 8 bases. The CDR3 contains 14 residues. Germline CDR1 is MDHEN and CDR2 is SYDVKM. Germline trimming cut 4 bases from V and 5 bases from J; bases unmatched to any gene: 6. CDR3 amino acids: CASSSGGPVETQYF. In nucleotides, the CDR3 is TGTGCCAGCAGTTCAGGGGGCCCGGTGGAGACCCAGTACTTC.

The V and J genes are TRBV29-1 and TRBJ2-3, with unresolved D. Germline values: CDR1 SQVTM, CDR2 ANQGSEA. This CDR3 is built from 12 residues. V was cut by 4 bases and J by 1 base, with 6 bases left in between. The CDR3 bases are TGCAGCGTTGCTACAGGCACAGATACGCAGTATTTT. Its translation is CSVATGTDTQYF.

This chain uses TRBV27 with TRBJ2-3; 7 bases fit TRBD1. The germline V gene encodes CDR1 MNHEY and CDR2 SMNVEV (reference sequence). Losses at the gene ends were 5 bases for V and 4 bases for J; bases not matched to a gene: 9. The CDR3 totals 15 residues. CDR3 in DNA: TGTGCCAGCAGTCCAAGACAGGGTGTCGCAGATACGCAGTATTTT. Translating gives CASSPRQGVADTQYF.

The chain has TRBV2 and TRBJ2-3; D possibly corresponds to TRBD2 (5 bases). V dropped 8 bases and J dropped 6 bases, with 15 bases sitting between them. From germline, CDR1 is SNHLY and CDR2 FYNNEI. There are 13 residues in the CDR3. The CDR3 nucleotides read TGTGCCAGCCGCGGGTCTCTCTGGGATACGCAGTATTTT. It encodes CASRGSLWDTQYF.

This rearrangement joins TRBV15 to TRBJ2-5; TRBD2 agrees at 11 bases. Trimming cost V 0 bases and J 5 bases; bases outside gene matches: 5. The CDR3 loop spans 16 amino acids. The germline V gene encodes CDR1 LNHNV and CDR2 YYDKDF (reference sequence). CDR3 residues: CATSRDSGGALETQYF. DNA for the CDR3: TGTGCCACCAGCAGAGATAGCGGGGGGGCCCTGGAGACCCAGTACTTC. Looking up the rest from reference TRBV15 and TRBJ2-5 gives the full variable domain: DAMVIQNPRYQVTQFGKPVTLSCSQTLNHNVMYWYQQKSSQAPKLLFHYYDKDFNNEADTPDNFQSRRPNTSFCFLDIRSPGLGDTAMYLCATSRDSGGALETQYFGPGTRLLVL.

The rearrangement joins TRBV7-2 to TRBJ1-1; 7 nucleotides match TRBD1. This CDR3 has 13 residues. The J segment lost 4 bases and the V segment lost 2 bases, leaving 1 base of the junction unmatched. Germline CDR1 SGHTA, CDR2 FQGNSA. DNA of the CDR3: TGTGCCAGCAGCTTACAGGGGGGCACTGAAGCTTTCTTT. Protein product: CASSLQGGTEAFF.

This rearrangement joins TRBV29-1 to TRBJ2-3; D might be TRBD2 (6 bases). Trimming stripped 3 bases from V and 7 bases from J, with 14 bases between. The germline V gene has CDR1 SQVTM and CDR2 ANQGSEA. CDR3 length equals 13 residues. CDR3 bases: TGCAGCGTTGAGCTCTGGGGGGAGAATACGCAGTATTTT. It codes for CSVELWGENTQYF.

V usage is TRBV2 and J usage is TRBJ1-2; D gene unclear. Germline-derived CDR1 and CDR2 are SNHLY and FYNNEI. Deletions cut 8 bases from V and 0 bases from J, with 7 bases between. CDR3 length: 12 amino acids. The CDR3 sequence: CASRGPNYGYTF. CDR3 nucleotides: TGTGCCAGCCGAGGGCCTAACTATGGCTACACCTTC.

The chain combines TRBV19 with TRBJ2-7; TRBD2 agrees at 7 bases. The J call may not be correct, given that the DNA end is closer to TRBJ2-5. The CDR3 runs 16 residues. Germline assignment: CDR1 LNHDA and CDR2 SQIVND (reference sequence). The CDR3 region is CASSMGVASGQETQYF. CDR3 sequence (DNA): TGTGCCAGTAGTATGGGAGTAGCTAGCGGACAAGAGACCCAGTACTTC.

The chain uses TRBV6-5 and TRBJ1-2, with D possibly being TRBD1 (5 bases). With 0 bases removed from V and 4 bases from J, the gap between germline ends came to 9 bases. Germline CDR1 MNHEY, CDR2 SVGAGI. CDR3 length: 14 amino acids. The CDR3 DNA follows: TGTGCCAGCAGTTACTCGGAAAGGGGCTATGGCTACACCTTC. Its protein is CASSYSERGYGYTF.

Only one count was recorded for this clone. The chain has TRBV7-2 and TRBJ2-7; 7 nucleotides line up with TRBD1. Germline CDR1 is SGHTA and CDR2 is FQGNSA. The CDR3 is made up of 19 amino acids. V was pared by 1 base and J by 2 bases, with 17 bases of the junction left unmatched. This CDR3 is CASSLVWDSSLSPAYEQYF. The CDR3 DNA follows: TGTGCCAGCAGCTTAGTTTGGGACAGTTCCCTATCCCCAGCCTACGAGCAGTACTTC.

This sequence joins TRBV4-1 and TRBJ2-5; 7 positions match TRBD2. CDR3 length equals 14 residues. The V gene's germline CDR1 is MGHRA and CDR2 YSYEKL. J lost 4 bases, V lost 1 base, and 3 bases had no gene match. The DNA of the CDR3 is TGCGCCAGCAGCCAAGGCGGGAGACGAGAGACCCAGTACTTC. Its translation is CASSQGGRRETQYF.

V usage is TRBV28 and J usage is TRBJ2-6; D may be TRBD2 (7 bases). The V end lost 10 bases, the J end lost 2 bases, and 12 bases lay between the germline ends. Germline V gives CDR1 MDHEN, CDR2 SYDVKM. The CDR3 covers 14 residues. The CDR3 DNA follows: TGTGCCACACGGGGGGCGGCTGGGGCCAACGTCCTGACTTTC. Translation: CATRGAAGANVLTF.

The chain carries TRBV4-1 and TRBJ1-2, with 7 bases aligning to TRBD1. Per germline, CDR1 MGHRA and CDR2 YSYEKL. Germline trimming cut 0 bases from V and 0 bases from J; bases unmatched to any gene: 1. This CDR3 comprises 15 residues. The CDR3 DNA sequence: TGCGCCAGCAGCCAAGATACAGGGGCTAACTATGGCTACACCTTC. It encodes CASSQDTGANYGYTF.

V usage is TRBV5-6 and J usage is TRBJ1-5; 7 nucleotides align to TRBD1. Losses at the gene ends were 4 bases for V and 11 bases for J; bases not matched to a gene: 12. Germline CDR1 is SGHDT and CDR2 is YYEEEE. CDR3 length: 14 amino acids. CDR3 protein: CASSLRQGQSAQHF. CDR3 nucleotide sequence: TGTGCCAGCAGCCTAAGACAGGGCCAATCGGCCCAGCATTTT.

This clone was counted a few times. The chain recombines TRBV19 with TRBJ2-1; TRBD2 aligns across 12 bases. Trimming cost V 3 bases and J 6 bases; bases outside gene matches: 21. Per germline, CDR1 LNHDA and CDR2 SQIVND (reference sequence). CDR3 length: 21 residues. CDR3 protein: CASSIAWASGRALSMVNEQFF. The CDR3 bases are TGTGCCAGTAGTATTGCTTGGGCTAGCGGGAGGGCCTTGAGTATGGTCAATGAGCAGTTCTTC.

The chain uses TRBV6-5 and TRBJ2-5; 7 bases are shared with TRBD1. With the DNA end fitting TRBJ2-7 better, the J assignment may be wrong. The CDR3 sequence is 14 residues long. Looked up from germline, CDR1 is MNHEY and CDR2 is SVGAGI. For the CDR3, the DNA is TGTGCCAGCACCGACAGACAGGGCCTCTACGAGCAGTACTTC. It specifies CASTDRQGLYEQYF.

The CDR3 sequence is CSAAWGSGNGYTF. In nucleotides, the CDR3 is TGCAGCGCAGCCTGGGGTTCGGGAAATGGCTACACCTTC. V gene TRBV29-1 combines with J gene TRBJ1-2; D is ambiguous. This CDR3 spans 13 amino acids. The V gene lost 7 bases and the J gene lost 6 bases, with 18 bases spanning the gap. Germline CDR1 is SQVTM and CDR2 is ANQGSEA.

The V call is TRBV7-9, the J call TRBJ2-1, with a tentative D call TRBD1 (6 bases). The CDR3 is 15 amino acids. V was clipped by 5 bases and J by 5 bases, with 16 bases between them. Germline V lookup: CDR1 SEHNR, CDR2 FQNEAQ (reference sequence). The CDR3 bases are TGTGCCAGCAGCCCAGCAGGGGAAGAGGACAATGAGCAGTTCTTC. Its protein is CASSPAGEEDNEQFF. Full variable domain (remainder filled in from reference TRBV7-9 and TRBJ2-1): DTGVSQNPRHKITKRGQNVTFRCDPISEHNRLYWYRQTLGQGPEFLTYFQNEAQLEKSRLLSDRFSAERPKGSFSTLEIQRTEQGDSAMYLCASSPAGEEDNEQFFGPGTRLTVL.

Note on this clone: One end of the junction is discordant with germline, which a read error may explain. The chain recombines TRBV7-9 with TRBJ1-1, with D possibly TRBD1 on 5 matching bases. The germline gives CDR1 SEHNR, CDR2 FQNEAQ (reference sequence). The length of the CDR3 is 13 residues. CDR3 sequence: CSSSPDRWTEAFF. For the CDR3, the DNA is TGTTCCAGCAGCCCCGACAGATGGACTGAAGCTTTCTTT.

The genes are TRBV5-1 and TRBJ2-2; 11 bases line up with TRBD2. This CDR3 spans 15 amino acids. V lost 2 bases, J lost 4 bases, and 1 base stayed unmatched. Germline CDR1 SGHRS, CDR2 YFSETQ. The CDR3 region has the DNA TGCGCCAGCAGCTTACTAGCGGGAGCCACCGGGGAGCTGTTTTTT. Its translation: CASSLLAGATGELFF.

The chain employs TRBV5-1 and TRBJ2-3, with a weak D call TRBD1 (5 bases). The V end lost 0 bases, the J end lost 2 bases, and 13 bases lay between the germline ends. CDR3 length: 16 amino acids. Germline V gives CDR1 SGHRS, CDR2 YFSETQ. CDR3 bases: TGCGCCAGCAGCTTGGAGGGGAAAGGGGCCACAGATACGCAGTATTTT. Amino acid sequence: CASSLEGKGATDTQYF.